This is a list of T cell receptor beta chains from one sample in a study of hypomethylating agent response in myelodysplastic syndrome. Using immunoSEQ multiplex PCR, the repertoire was profiled, and TCRdb retains in-frame clones only, with some absent. The sample shows some 3,500 clones, more than 75% of them seen only once. Sequenced material: bone marrow, taken before or after starting hypomethylating agent treatment for myelodysplastic syndrome (not recorded which). The receptors derive from a human donor with myelodysplastic syndrome. CDR3s include the opening cysteine and the closing phenylalanine or tryptophan. The D gene is left open where the match is weak. Expanded clones are given a class, and other clones once, few, many or no size at all.

abundance | j_gene | len | d_gene | v_gene | CDR3aa | CDR3nt
- | TRBJ1-2 | 15 | - | TRBV5-1 | CASSALDQGNYGYTF | TGCGCCAGCAGCGCCCTGGACCAGGGGAACTATGGCTACACCTTC
- | TRBJ2-1 | 11 | - | TRBV20-1 | CSASGDNEQFF | TGCAGTGCTAGTGGGGACAATGAGCAGTTCTTC
- | TRBJ1-5 | 15 | - | TRBV28 | CASRSRGRENQPQHF | TGTGCCAGCAGAAGTAGGGGACGGGAGAATCAGCCCCAGCATTTT
- | TRBJ2-2 | 14 | TRBD2 | TRBV6-5 | CASKNRRGTGELFF | TGTGCCAGTAAAAACAGGCGGGGGACCGGGGAGCTGTTTTTT
- | TRBJ1-4 | 13 | - | TRBV2 | CASRQPSKEKLFF | TGTGCCAGCCGCCAGCCCTCAAAGGAAAAACTGTTTTTT
once | TRBJ2-1 | 15 | - | TRBV5-5 | CASRVLASSYNEQFF | TGTGCCAGCAGGGTTCTGGCATCCTCCTACAATGAGCAGTTCTTC
- | TRBJ1-5 | 14 | TRBD1 | TRBV7-6 | CASSLGQPNQPQHF | TGTGCCAGCAGCCTGGGACAGCCCAATCAGCCCCAGCATTTT
- | TRBJ2-3 | 12 | - | TRBV9 | CASSVDLDTQYF | TGTGCCAGCAGCGTAGATCTAGATACGCAGTATTTT
- | TRBJ2-1 | 13 | - | TRBV19 | CASSIRGRDEQFF | TGTGCCAGTAGTATCCGGGGGCGCGATGAGCAGTTCTTC
few | TRBJ1-5 | 12 | - | TRBV28 | CASREFDQPQHF | TGTGCCAGCAGAGAGTTCGATCAGCCCCAGCATTTT
- | TRBJ1-2 | 17 | TRBD1 | TRBV7-9 | CASSRPGTGGANYGYTF | TGTGCCAGCAGCCGCCCCGGGACAGGGGGCGCAAACTATGGCTACACCTTC
- | TRBJ2-2 | 16 | - | TRBV4-3 | CASSQEHTGAWGELFF | TGCGCCAGCAGCCAAGAACACACAGGCGCTTGGGGGGAGCTGTTTTTT
few | TRBJ2-2 | 14 | - | TRBV7-2 | CASSLQGNTGELFF | TGTGCCAGCAGCTTACAGGGGAACACCGGGGAGCTGTTTTTT